Below, 4 T cell receptor beta chains from the same sample are listed, as sequenced in a study of cytomegalovirus exposure and HLA in healthy donors. The PCR ran on 60 Vbeta and 13 Jbeta primers. Here immunoSEQ multiplex PCR was the method, and the copy in TCRdb shows in-frame clones only, minus some. The sample includes roughly 200,000 clones, just over 75% of them seen just once. What was sequenced was PBMCs. All receptors come from a man younger than 30 in good health and CMV-seronegative.

The genes are TRBV19 and TRBJ2-1, with 15 positions matching TRBD2. V gave up 3 bases and J gave up 6 bases; unmatched junction bases: 3. Per germline, CDR1 LNHDA and CDR2 SQIVND (reference sequence). The length of the CDR3 is 16 residues. This CDR3 is CASSMRTSGRANEQFF. The CDR3 bases are TGTGCCAGTAGTATGAGGACTAGCGGGAGGGCCAATGAGCAGTTCTTC.

This chain joins TRBV27 and TRBJ2-5, with D unresolved. The J call may be faulty, since TRBJ2-7 better matches the DNA end. The V gene's germline CDR1 is MNHEY and CDR2 SMNVEV (reference sequence). The CDR3 runs 13 residues. This CDR3 reads CASSLAAAYEQYF. The CDR3 nucleotides read TGTGCCAGCAGTTTAGCGGCAGCCTACGAGCAGTACTTC.

The chain joins TRBV6-5 to TRBJ1-6, with D possibly matching TRBD1 (5 bases). This CDR3 contains 14 residues. Germline-derived CDR1 and CDR2 are MNHEY and SVGAGI. The V gene lost 3 bases and the J gene lost 4 bases, with 7 bases spanning the gap. In DNA form, the CDR3 reads TGTGCCAGCAGTTATTCAGGGTATAATTCACCCCTCCACTTT. Translating it yields CASSYSGYNSPLHF.

This chain uses TRBV4-2 with TRBJ2-5; D is unresolved. The J call is uncertain, as TRBJ2-7 better fits the DNA end. Germline V gene lookup returns CDR1 LGHNA and CDR2 YNFKEQ. The CDR3 consists of 14 residues. The CDR3 reads CASSQELLSYEQYF. The CDR3 DNA reads TGTGCCAGCAGCCAAGAGCTGTTGTCCTACGAGCAGTACTTC.